The entry that follows covers one TCR beta chain sequence. The data derive from a study of T cells in Graves' hyperthyroidism and ophthalmopathy. Amplification of TCR beta CDR3 regions used RNA as the template. Carried out on the TCR CDR3, a first-round RT-PCR used the HTBI primer set. TCRdb processed the multiplex PCR reads anew with MiXCR; each CDR3 protein has one entry. The sample contains 660,000 or so distinct CDR3 sequences, 45% of which appear only once. The CDR3 totals 13 residues. Germline CDR1 DFQATT, CDR2 SNEGSKA (reference sequence). The sequencing input was peripheral blood or thyroid tissue (not recorded which). The TCR sequence derives from an adult man with Graves' disease, either hyperthyroidism or ophthalmopathy (not recorded which). V and J are TRBV20-1 and TRBJ2-5, with D possibly TRBD1 on 6 matching bases. The CDR3 coding sequence is TGCAGCACCAACCAGGGGAGCAATCAGCCCCAGTACTTC. Translated, it gives CSTNQGSNQPQYF.